This is a list of T cell receptor beta chains from one sample in a study of blood T cell repertoires in COVID-19. Generated by immunoSEQ multiplex PCR, the TCRdb table keeps only in-frame clones and is missing some. The sample includes about 26,000 clones, roughly 87% of them seen just once. Source material: peripheral blood. The receptors were sampled from a human donor in a cohort sampled during active COVID-19. The donor label of this sample is uncertain. Both conserved end residues are part of each CDR3. A D gene is named only where the DNA matches it firmly. Size is omitted from some rows. Given values are once, few, many or a class for expanded clones.

V gene,J gene,clone size,D gene,CDR3 DNA,CDR3 protein
TRBV29-1,TRBJ1-4,.,.,TGCAGCGTTGAAGTCGAGACTATCCCGCGAAAACTGTTTTTT,CSVEVETIPRKLFF
TRBV11-1,TRBJ1-1,.,.,TGTGCCAGCAGCTTGGGCCAGGGGCGAATAAACACTGAAGCTTTCTTT,CASSLGQGRINTEAFF
TRBV5-1,TRBJ1-3,.,.,TGCGCCAGCAGCTCCGACAGCTTCTCTGGAAACACCATATATTTT,CASSSDSFSGNTIYF
TRBV13,TRBJ2-5,.,.,TGTGCCAGCAGCTTAGGAGGAGAGTACCAAGAGACCCAGTACTTC,CASSLGGEYQETQYF
TRBV6-5,TRBJ1-5,.,.,TGTGCCAGCAGTTATGTCGGGTTTAGCAATCAGCCCCAGCATTTT,CASSYVGFSNQPQHF
TRBV18,TRBJ1-2,.,TRBD1,TGTGCCAGCTCACCATCCGGACAGGGAGGCTATGGCTACACCTTC,CASSPSGQGGYGYTF
TRBV7-9,TRBJ2-4,.,.,TGTGCCAGCAGCTTAGCGCAGGGTCTGGCCAAAAACATTCAGTACTTC,CASSLAQGLAKNIQYF
TRBV2,TRBJ1-4,.,.,TGTGCCAGCAGTACTTCCCGTCCACGAACTAATGAAAAACTGTTTTTT,CASSTSRPRTNEKLFF
TRBV10-3,TRBJ2-7,.,.,TGTGCCATCAGTGAACACTACGAGCAGTACTTC,CAISEHYEQYF
TRBV7-6,TRBJ2-3,.,.,TGTGCCAGCAGCTTAACCGGTCGGCAGGGGTACGCAGATACGCAGTATTTT,CASSLTGRQGYADTQYF
TRBV6-5,TRBJ2-3,.,TRBD1,TGTGCCAGCACCGGGGCAGGGGGCGCGGATACGCAGTATTTT,CASTGAGGADTQYF
TRBV6-6,TRBJ1-6,.,.,TGTGCCAGCAGTTCACAGGGTGGGGGGGTTTCACCCCTCCACTTT,CASSSQGGGVSPLHF
TRBV7-9,TRBJ1-5,.,TRBD1,TGTGCCAGCAGCCCGGGACAGGGGAGGGCTCAGCCCCAGCATTTT,CASSPGQGRAQPQHF
TRBV5-6,TRBJ2-7,.,TRBD2,TGTGCCAGCAGCATCGGGACTAGCTCCTACGAGCAGTACTTC,CASSIGTSSYEQYF
TRBV6-5,TRBJ2-5,.,.,TGTGCCAGCACCCGGGGGAGCATGGGAGAGACCCAGTACTTC,CASTRGSMGETQYF
TRBV12-5,TRBJ1-2,.,.,TGTGCTAGCTCAGGGGCACGTGGCAACTATGGCTACACCTTC,CASSGARGNYGYTF
TRBV19,TRBJ2-5,.,TRBD2,TGTGCCAGTAGTTATAATCCCCCGGGACTAGCAATTTCAGAGACCCAGTACTTC,CASSYNPPGLAISETQYF
TRBV9,TRBJ1-2,.,TRBD1,TGTGCCAGCACCCTGGGACAGGGTATTAACTATGGCTACACCTTC,CASTLGQGINYGYTF
TRBV28,TRBJ2-7,.,.,TGTGCCAGCAGTTTTGGGGGGTCCTACGAGCAGTACTTC,CASSFGGSYEQYF
TRBV7-9,TRBJ2-5,.,TRBD2,TGTGCCAGCAGCCACAATAGCGGGGGGACGCAAGAGACCCAGTACTTC,CASSHNSGGTQETQYF
TRBV6-6,TRBJ2-7,.,TRBD1,TGTGCCAGCAGGACCGGGACAGGGGACAGGGAGCAGTACTTC,CASRTGTGDREQYF
TRBV5-6,TRBJ1-1,few,.,TGTGCCAGCAGCTTTTGGGGGCCTTACACTGAAGCTTTCTTT,CASSFWGPYTEAFF
TRBV27,TRBJ2-2,.,TRBD1,TGTGCCAGCAGAATAACAGGGGGCACGAACACCGGGGAGCTGTTTTTT,CASRITGGTNTGELFF
TRBV7-3,TRBJ2-1,.,.,TGTGCCAGCAGCCGTACCCGAGAGGGTGAGCAGTTCTTC,CASSRTREGEQFF
TRBV27,TRBJ2-7,few,.,TGTGCCAGCAGCCCCCCTGCCTACGAGCAGTACTTC,CASSPPAYEQYF
TRBV11-2,TRBJ2-7,.,TRBD2,TGTGCCAGCAGCGCCGCCTCTAGCGGGGGTCCCAACGAGCAGTACTTC,CASSAASSGGPNEQYF
TRBV5-4,TRBJ1-3,.,TRBD1,TGTGCCAGCAGCTTCGGACAGGGGGGCCCCTACTCTGGAAACACCATATATTTT,CASSFGQGGPYSGNTIYF
TRBV30,TRBJ2-2,.,TRBD2,TGTGCCTGGAAGGGTGCGGGGGTCGGCACCGGGGAGCTGTTTTTT,CAWKGAGVGTGELFF
TRBV27,TRBJ1-2,.,.,TGTGCCAGCAGTCCCTCCCGACTTTCAAGGGGCTACACCTTC,CASSPSRLSRGYTF
TRBV2,TRBJ2-3,.,.,TGTGCCAGCAAGTCCAGGACAGATACGCAGTATTTT,CASKSRTDTQYF
TRBV11-2,TRBJ1-2,.,.,TGTGCCAGCAGCGCGGGGGGCTACTATGGCTACACCTTC,CASSAGGYYGYTF
TRBV29-1,TRBJ2-7,.,TRBD2,TGCAGCGTTGCACCTTTGGGGGGAGGGGATGGCGAGCAGTACTTC,CSVAPLGGGDGEQYF
TRBV23-1,TRBJ2-1,.,.,TGCGCCGACCTCTCTGTCGGGTTTCAGAGCTCCTACAATGAGCAGTTCTTC,CADLSVGFQSSYNEQFF
TRBV7-8,TRBJ2-7,.,TRBD1,TGTGCCAGCAGCCCGGGACAGGGCGCCTACGAGCAGTACTTC,CASSPGQGAYEQYF
TRBV10-3,TRBJ1-1,few,TRBD1,TGTGCCACCGGGGACAGAATGAACACTGAAGCTTTCTTT,CATGDRMNTEAFF
TRBV19,TRBJ1-3,.,TRBD1,TGTGCCAGTAGCTCACAGGGGGGAAACACCATATATTTT,CASSSQGGNTIYF
TRBV5-5,TRBJ2-7,.,.,TGTGCCAGCAGCTTGGCGAGGTACGAGCAGTACTTC,CASSLARYEQYF
TRBV7-2,TRBJ2-7,.,.,TGTGCCAGCAGCACAGCTACCTACGAGCAGTACTTC,CASSTATYEQYF
TRBV11-2,TRBJ2-5,.,TRBD2,TGTGCCAGCAGCTTCCCGGGACTAGCGGGAGGGACCCAGTACTTC,CASSFPGLAGGTQYF
TRBV18,TRBJ1-4,.,.,TGTGCCAGCTCAGCAGGGCCTAATGAAAAACTGTTTTTT,CASSAGPNEKLFF
TRBV4-1,TRBJ2-5,.,.,TGCGCCAGCAGCCAACCGGGACAAGAGACCCAGTACTTC,CASSQPGQETQYF
TRBV30,TRBJ2-7,medium-sized,.,TGTGCCTGGAGCGATACAGGGTACGGGATCTACGAGCAGTACTTC,CAWSDTGYGIYEQYF
TRBV4-3,TRBJ2-7,.,TRBD1,TGCGCCAGCAGCCCAGGACAGGGTGGAAGGAGGGAGCAGTACTTC,CASSPGQGGRREQYF
TRBV7-2,TRBJ2-7,.,TRBD1,TGTGCCAGCAGCCCACGGACAGGGGGTATCAACTCCTACGAGCAGTACTTC,CASSPRTGGINSYEQYF
TRBV7-2,TRBJ2-5,.,.,TGTGCCAGCAGCCGCCTCCGGGTCGTCGGGGAGACCCAGTACTTC,CASSRLRVVGETQYF
TRBV12-3/TRBV12-4,TRBJ2-1,.,TRBD1,TGTGCCAGCAGTTGGATCAGGGGGAATGAGCAGTTCTTC,CASSWIRGNEQFF
TRBV5-1,TRBJ1-2,.,.,TGCGCCAGCAGCTTGGTCGGGGGGGTAGCTAACTATGGCTACACCTTC,CASSLVGGVANYGYTF
TRBV14,TRBJ2-4,.,.,TGTGCCAGCAGCCCCCTGGAGGCCAAAAACATTCAGTACTTC,CASSPLEAKNIQYF